This TCR beta chain appears in the sequencing data of a study of long-term antiretroviral therapy in people with HIV. Findings of the study overall: Regardless of time point, clones expanded before ART dominated the repertoire.

In the case of this clone: Its antigen is unidentified.

There are 15 residues in the CDR3. CDR1 and CDR2 (germline): SGHTS, YDEGEE. Trimming took 4 bases from V and 7 from J; bases not matched to a gene: 7. The libraries were made with immunoSEQ v3.0 at survey level. The method was immunoSEQ multiplex PCR; TCRdb's version includes in-frame clones alone and lacks a portion of them. The sample carries nearly 50,000 clones, under 90% recorded once. The TCR sequence derives from a woman younger than 30 with HIV. The specimen comprised unsorted PBMCs, sampled 0.8 years after starting antiretroviral therapy. The chain uses TRBV5-8 and TRBJ2-2; TRBD2 aligns across 10 bases. The CDR3 DNA reads TGTGCCAGCAGCCACGGGACTAGCGTTCTCGGGGAGCTGTTTTTT. This translates into CASSHGTSVLGELFF.